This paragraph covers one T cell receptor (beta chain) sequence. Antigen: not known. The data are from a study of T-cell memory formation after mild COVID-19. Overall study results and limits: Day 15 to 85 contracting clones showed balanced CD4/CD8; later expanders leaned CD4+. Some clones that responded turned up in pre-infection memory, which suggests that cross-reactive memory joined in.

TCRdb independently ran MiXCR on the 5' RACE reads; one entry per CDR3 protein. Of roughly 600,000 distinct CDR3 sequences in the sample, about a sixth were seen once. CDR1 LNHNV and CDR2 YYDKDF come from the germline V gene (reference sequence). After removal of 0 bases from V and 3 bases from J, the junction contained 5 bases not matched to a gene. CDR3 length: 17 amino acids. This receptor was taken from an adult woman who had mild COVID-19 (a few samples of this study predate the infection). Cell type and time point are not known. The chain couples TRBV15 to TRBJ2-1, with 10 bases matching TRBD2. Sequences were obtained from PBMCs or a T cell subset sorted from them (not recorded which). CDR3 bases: TGTGCCACCAGCAGAGATAAGCGGGAGGGCCGCTACAATGAGCAGTTCTTC. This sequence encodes CATSRDKREGRYNEQFF. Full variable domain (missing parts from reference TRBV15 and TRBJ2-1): DAMVIQNPRYQVTQFGKPVTLSCSQTLNHNVMYWYQQKSSQAPKLLFHYYDKDFNNEADTPDNFQSRRPNTSFCFLDIRSPGLGDTAMYLCATSRDKREGRYNEQFFGPGTRLTVL.